The 19 T cell receptor beta chains listed next were all sequenced from one sample in a study of cytomegalovirus exposure and HLA in healthy donors (dated by TCRdb to 2015 to 2018). The library was made by the immunoSEQ multiplex PCR assay. For the multiplex PCR, a mixture combining 60 forward primers for TCR Vbeta segments and 13 reverse primers for TCR Jbeta segments was used. The table comes from immuneACCESS by way of TCRdb, which keeps in-frame sequences with V and J called. Part of the clones is missing from these tables; in studies checked, under half for an unresolved V gene and the rest for unknown reasons. The sample includes 150,000 to 200,000 clones, with approximately 12% observed a single time. Clones ranked in the top ten supply 7.8% of the sample. The sequenced sample consisted of PBMCs. These receptors all come from a man in his fifties in good health and CMV-seropositive.

V is TRBV7-2 and J is TRBJ2-2; 8 nucleotides agree with TRBD2. Germline loops: CDR1 SGHTA, CDR2 FQGNSA. The CDR3 is 16 amino acids. With V trimmed by 1 base and J by 4 bases, 5 bases remained unmatched. The CDR3 region is CASSLEAGVTTGELFF. The CDR3 coding sequence is TGTGCCAGCAGCTTAGAAGCGGGGGTTACCACCGGGGAGCTGTTTTTT.

As for this clone: Other DNA sequences in the sample encode the same CDR3. CDR3 nucleotide sequence: TGTGCCAGCAGCTTGGCCGGGGGGCAGGAGACCCAGTACTTC. This encodes CASSLAGGQETQYF. The rearrangement joins TRBV5-4 to TRBJ2-5; D is possibly TRBD2 (7 bases). V lost 0 bases to trimming and J lost 5 bases, with 11 bases between them. Germline CDR1 is SGHNT and CDR2 is YYREEE (reference sequence). CDR3 length: 14 amino acids.

There are a few counts of this clone. J is TRBJ1-2 and V is TRBV6-5, with D perhaps matching TRBD1 (6 bases). The CDR3 is made up of 15 amino acids. V was shortened by 5 bases and J by 7 bases, with 20 bases between the two germline ends. Germline V gene data show CDR1 as MNHEY and CDR2 as SVGAGI. In nucleotides, the CDR3 is TGTGCCAGCAGTCAACCCCCCGGGACAAAGGGTGGCTACACCTTC. Translation: CASSQPPGTKGGYTF.

The sample holds a few counts of this clone. The chain is built from TRBV9 and TRBJ1-1, with D possibly matching TRBD1 (6 bases). The CDR3 is made up of 13 amino acids. Trimming stripped 4 bases from V and 7 bases from J, with 14 bases between. Germline V gene lookup returns CDR1 SGDLS and CDR2 YYNGEE. The CDR3 region is CASSSLGQSEAFF. DNA for the CDR3: TGTGCCAGCAGCTCCCTCGGACAGAGTGAAGCTTTCTTT.

This chain uses TRBV5-1 with TRBJ1-2; D possibly corresponds to TRBD1 (6 bases). Germline-derived CDR1 and CDR2 are SGHRS and YFSETQ. Trimming pared 4 bases from V and 4 bases from J, leaving 14 bases between. The CDR3 runs 14 residues. As DNA, the CDR3 is TGCGCCAGCAGCGTGGGGCAGGACAGCTATGGCTACACCTTC. Its protein is CASSVGQDSYGYTF. Full variable domain (rest looked up from reference TRBV5-1 and TRBJ1-2): KAGVTQTPRYLIKTRGQQVTLSCSPISGHRSVSWYQQTPGQGLQFLFEYFSETQRNKGNFPGRFSGRQFSNSRSEMNVSTLELGDSALYLCASSVGQDSYGYTFGSGTRLTVV.

This clone came up a few times. The J gene is TRBJ1-2, the V gene TRBV5-4; D is perhaps TRBD1 (5 bases). V lost 2 bases to trimming and J lost 7 bases, with 15 bases between them. The CDR3 spans 14 residues. CDR1 is SGHNT and CDR2 is YYREEE in the germline V gene (reference sequence). The CDR3 region is CASSLESGRAGYTF. The CDR3, as DNA: TGTGCCAGCAGCTTAGAGTCAGGGAGGGCTGGCTACACCTTC.

The gene calls are TRBV10-3 and TRBJ1-2, with TRBD1 matching over 9 bases. The CDR3 runs 13 residues. The V segment lost 3 bases and the J segment 6 bases; nucleotides outside the gene matches: 2. The germline V gene has CDR1 ENHRY and CDR2 SYGVKD. CDR3 DNA sequence: TGTGCCATCAGTGAATGGACAGGGGATGGCTACACCTTC. This gives the protein CAISEWTGDGYTF.

This clone appeared a few times. V gene TRBV2 combines with J gene TRBJ1-1; TRBD1 matches 7 bases. The CDR3 spans 14 residues. Germline V gives CDR1 SNHLY, CDR2 FYNNEI. The J segment lost 0 bases and the V segment lost 10 bases, leaving 8 bases of the junction unmatched. The CDR3 coding sequence is TGTGCCAAAGGGACAGCTTTTATGAACACTGAAGCTTTCTTT. Its protein product is CAKGTAFMNTEAFF.

V gene TRBV2 combines with J gene TRBJ2-2; 8 nucleotides align to TRBD1. Unmatched junction bases numbered 10, after V lost 6 bases and J lost 4 bases. The CDR3 covers 16 residues. The V gene's germline CDR1 is SNHLY and CDR2 FYNNEI. This chain's CDR3 is CASSQQGQGGTGELFF. CDR3 DNA: TGTGCCAGCAGCCAGCAAGGACAGGGAGGCACCGGGGAGCTGTTTTTT.

The chain uses TRBV18 and TRBJ2-1, with 11 bases matching TRBD2. The V segment lost 3 bases and the J segment 1 base; nucleotides outside the gene matches: 8. Germline V gives CDR1 KGHSH, CDR2 LQKENI. The CDR3 is 18 residues long. In nucleotides, the CDR3 is TGTGCCAGCTCACCTCTCCAGACTAGCGGGGCTTCCTACAATGAGCAGTTCTTC. Protein sequence: CASSPLQTSGASYNEQFF.

There are a few counts of this clone. The chain couples TRBV14 to TRBJ1-2, with 7 bases matching TRBD1. CDR1 is SGHDN and CDR2 is FVKESK in the germline V gene. The CDR3 contains 14 residues. Trimming removed 6 bases from V and 6 bases from J; junction bases left unmatched: 10. The CDR3 DNA reads as TGTGCCAGCAGTCCCGCCCGACAGGGCCATGGCTACACCTTC. It translates to CASSPARQGHGYTF.

This sequence joins TRBV11-1 and TRBJ2-1; 8 bases are shared with TRBD2. Germline V CDR1 and CDR2: SGHAT, FQDESV (reference sequence). The CDR3 is made up of 15 amino acids. Unmatched junction bases numbered 11, after V lost 6 bases and J lost 7 bases. In DNA, the CDR3 is TGTGCCAGCAGGCCATCGGGGGGGTTCGGTAATGAGCAGTTCTTC. Its protein is CASRPSGGFGNEQFF.

The chain couples TRBV4-2 to TRBJ1-5; no clear D. This CDR3 is 16 amino acids long. V lost 1 base and J lost 3, with 13 bases in between. Germline V gene data show CDR1 as LGHNA and CDR2 as YNFKEQ. The CDR3 here is CASSQVSADFNQPQHF. In DNA form, the CDR3 reads TGTGCCAGCAGCCAAGTTTCTGCAGACTTCAATCAGCCCCAGCATTTT.

This clone was seen a few times. V is TRBV6-5 and J is TRBJ2-7, with unresolved D. The germline CDR1 and CDR2 sequences are MNHEY and SVGAGI. The CDR3 loop spans 11 amino acids. Trimming took 8 bases from V and 7 from J, leaving 12 bases between them. The CDR3 protein is CASGPPREQYV. The CDR3 coding sequence is TGTGCCAGCGGCCCCCCGCGGGAGCAGTACGTC.

Only a few counts were recorded for this clone. This sequence joins TRBV2 and TRBJ2-3; TRBD2 agrees at 7 bases. The CDR3 is 13 residues long. Trimming removed 9 bases from V and 4 bases from J; junction bases left unmatched: 7. The germline gives CDR1 SNHLY, CDR2 FYNNEI. The CDR3 reads CASLAGRADTQYF. The CDR3 bases are TGTGCCAGTCTCGCGGGGAGGGCAGATACGCAGTATTTT. Based on the CDR3 plus reference TRBV2 and TRBJ2-3, the full variable domain is EPEVTQTPSHQVTQMGQEVILRCVPISNHLYFYWYRQILGQKVEFLVSFYNNEISEKSEIFDDQFSVERPDGSNFTLKIRSTKLEDSAMYFCASLAGRADTQYFGPGTRLTVL.

This clone showed up just a few times. This rearrangement joins TRBV5-6 to TRBJ2-5; 11 bases fit TRBD2. This CDR3 contains 17 residues. Germline CDR1 is SGHDT and CDR2 is YYEEEE. V was pared by 0 bases and J by 1 base, with 5 bases of the junction left unmatched. The CDR3 DNA is TGTGCCAGCAGCTTGGAGGCTAGCGGGGGGTTCCAAGAGACCCAGTACTTC. Translating gives CASSLEASGGFQETQYF.

This clone was seen a few times. The chain recombines TRBV5-5 with TRBJ2-1; no definite D call. Per the germline V gene, CDR1 is SGHKS and CDR2 is YYEKEE (reference sequence). Trimming removed 5 bases from V and 3 bases from J, with 6 bases in between. CDR3 length: 12 amino acids. This CDR3 is CASSFHYNEQFF. The CDR3 coding sequence is TGTGCCAGCAGTTTCCACTACAATGAGCAGTTCTTC.

V gene TRBV7-2 combines with J gene TRBJ2-1, with no clear D. The CDR3 length is 12 residues. The germline CDR1 and CDR2 sequences are SGHTA and FQGNSA. Trimming pared 5 bases from V and 12 bases from J, leaving 14 bases between. The CDR3 here is CASSLLAGRQFF. CDR3 nucleotide sequence: TGTGCCAGCAGCCTGCTCGCCGGTCGGCAGTTCTTC.

The V and J genes are TRBV6-4 and TRBJ2-3, with 8 bases matching TRBD2. The CDR3 is 16 residues long. With 6 bases clipped from V and 0 bases from J, the junction kept 8 bases outside the gene matches. Germline values: CDR1 MRHNA, CDR2 SNTAGT. Here the CDR3 DNA reads TGTGCCAGCAGCATCCGGGGGGGGCTCAGCACAGATACGCAGTATTTT. This encodes CASSIRGGLSTDTQYF.